This entry features one T cell receptor beta chain sequence. Its antigen is unknown. The data are from a study of regulatory T cells in long-lasting Graves disease. Overall study results and limits: Whereas new patients shared roughly 910 public clonotypes, persistent patients shared more, at about 2,700.

The sample's time point: newly diagnosed GD, antithyroid drugs for less than 3 months. PBMC-derived RNA was used for the TCR library. Construction of TCR beta libraries relied on iRepertoire HTBI primers and on Arm-PCR targeting CDR3 regions. Each CDR3 protein is one row after TCRdb ran MiXCR on the multiplex PCR reads. The data show 550,000 to 600,000 distinct CDR3 sequences, 15% to 20% seen once. Germline V lookup: CDR1 MNHGY, CDR2 SAAAGT. The CDR3 covers 13 residues. V was shortened by 7 bases and J by 2 bases, with 12 bases between the two germline ends. These data also formed part of another study, on T cells in Graves' hyperthyroidism and ophthalmopathy. This second study notes: In blood, most of the thyroid clonotypes expanded above 0.001 were also present.

This chain links TRBV6-8 with TRBJ2-7; D uncertain. The sequencing here drew on peripheral blood mononuclear cells (PBMCs), taken at new diagnosis, from a patient treated with antithyroid drugs. The TCR comes from a man between 18 and 29 years old with Graves disease. Here the CDR3 reads CASIGVRTYEQYF. CDR3 in DNA: TGTGCCAGCATAGGAGTCAGAACCTACGAGCAGTACTTC.